Presented here are 20 T cell receptor beta chains from one specimen sequenced in a study of T cell repertoires in cytomegalovirus infection. In TCRdb, the reads were re-called with MiXCR into one record per CDR3 protein. The table lists fewer than 200,000 distinct CDR3 sequences, approximately 19% of them singletons. Sequencing was performed on PBMCs. These receptors all stem from a human donor in good health (CMV status not recorded). Some clones in this sample may be carry-over from other donors' samples.

This clonotype was observed at least ten times. CDR3 sequence: CASSSSGGFDGTQYF. Written as DNA, the CDR3 is TGTGCCAGCAGCTCCAGCGGAGGGTTCGACGGGACCCAGTACTTC. The chain employs TRBV7-3 and TRBJ2-5; D may be TRBD2 (6 bases). This CDR3 region has 15 residues. The germline gives CDR1 SGHTA, CDR2 FQGTGA. The germline V and J ends were trimmed by 4 bases and 7 bases, with 19 bases remaining between them.

The V call is TRBV11-2, the J call TRBJ1-1; D gene ambiguous. V lost 0 bases and J 5 bases, leaving 4 bases between the germline ends. The CDR3 length is 12 residues. Germline V gene data show CDR1 as SGHAT and CDR2 as FQNNGV. CDR3 sequence (DNA): TGTGCCAGCAGCTTAGATCGGACTGAAGCTTTCTTT. This encodes CASSLDRTEAFF.

In its sample, this clonotype was seen once. The rearrangement links TRBV7-3 to TRBJ2-3, with D perhaps TRBD1 (5 bases). CDR3 length equals 17 residues. V dropped 4 bases and J dropped 4 bases, with 21 bases sitting between them. Germline values: CDR1 SGHTA, CDR2 FQGTGA. The CDR3 DNA is TGTGCCAGCAGCTCAGATCCGGGCGGCTGGGGCCCAGATACGCAGTATTTT. Amino acids: CASSSDPGGWGPDTQYF.

This clonotype was counted only a few times. The chain uses TRBV9 and TRBJ2-1; possibly TRBD2 for D (5 bases). V lost 0 bases and J lost 7, with 5 bases in between. Germline V gene sequence: CDR1 SGDLS, CDR2 YYNGEE. The CDR3 is made up of 12 amino acids. The CDR3 DNA is TGTGCCAGCAGCGTAGGGGAGAATGAGCAGTTCTTC. Translated: CASSVGENEQFF.

V gene TRBV18 combines with J gene TRBJ2-3, with 8 bases lining up with TRBD1. The CDR3 spans 16 residues. Trimming removed 3 bases from V and 0 bases from J; junction bases left unmatched: 5. The germline V gene has CDR1 KGHSH and CDR2 LQKENI. CDR3: CASSPLGQGSTDTQYF. The CDR3 coding sequence is TGTGCCAGCTCACCCCTAGGACAGGGTAGCACAGATACGCAGTATTTT. Drawing the rest from reference TRBV18 and TRBJ2-3, the complete variable domain is NAGVMQNPRHLVRRRGQEARLRCSPMKGHSHVYWYRQLPEEGLKFMVYLQKENIIDESGMPKERFSAEFPKEGPSILRIQQVVRGDSAAYFCASSPLGQGSTDTQYFGPGTRLTVL.

The sample holds a few counts of this clonotype. The rearrangement joins TRBV9 to TRBJ1-1; D unclear. This CDR3 contains 13 residues. The V and J ends lost 2 bases and 0 bases respectively, with 5 bases between them. Germline CDR1 and CDR2: SGDLS and YYNGEE. CDR3 region: CASSVLLNTEAFF. For the CDR3, the DNA is TGTGCCAGCAGCGTCCTCCTGAACACTGAAGCTTTCTTT.

This clonotype was picked up many times. This chain connects TRBV11-3 to TRBJ2-3; 11 positions match TRBD2. CDR1 and CDR2 from the germline V gene are SGHNT and YENEEA. This CDR3 is 15 amino acids long. The trim removed 5 bases at V and 3 bases at J, leaving 4 bases unmatched. The CDR3 region has the DNA TGTGCCAGCAGCATTACTAGCGGGAGTACAGATACGCAGTATTTT. Amino acids: CASSITSGSTDTQYF. Full variable domain (remainder filled in from reference TRBV11-3 and TRBJ2-3): EAGVVQSPRYKIIEKKQPVAFWCNPISGHNTLYWYLQNLGQGPELLIRYENEEAVDDSQLPKDRFSAERLKGVDSTLKIQPAELGDSAVYLCASSITSGSTDTQYFGPGTRLTVL.

Ten or more counts support this clonotype. The DNA for the CDR3 is TGTGCCAGCAGCAGCAGGGTAGCCAAAAACATTCAGTACTTC. Translation: CASSSRVAKNIQYF. The chain joins TRBV7-2 to TRBJ2-4; D possibly corresponds to TRBD1 (5 bases). The CDR3 loop spans 14 amino acids. The ends were cut back, 5 bases at V and 0 bases at J, with 8 bases in the middle. CDR1 SGHTA and CDR2 FQGNSA come from the germline V gene.

The V call is TRBV5-1, the J call TRBJ2-2; possible D gene TRBD2, 6 bases. Germline assignment: CDR1 SGHRS and CDR2 YFSETQ. This CDR3 is built from 17 residues. Trimming left V 5 bases short and J 4 bases short, with 21 bases between. CDR3 nucleotides: TGCGCCAGCAGAACTCACGGGACTGGGAGTGGCACCGGGGAGCTGTTTTTT. Translating gives CASRTHGTGSGTGELFF.

The table lists this clonotype with a few counts. The chain recombines TRBV5-1 with TRBJ1-1; D ambiguous. Germline V gene lookup returns CDR1 SGHRS and CDR2 YFSETQ. The CDR3 runs to 16 residues. V lost 0 bases and J 0 bases, leaving 12 bases between the germline ends. CDR3 bases: TGCGCCAGCAGCTTGGTCGCACCAACTGTGAACACTGAAGCTTTCTTT. Its protein is CASSLVAPTVNTEAFF.

This clonotype was seen a few times. The chain joins TRBV7-8 to TRBJ1-5, with D unclear. CDR1 is SGHVS, CDR2 FQNEAQ, per germline. Trimming stripped 5 bases from V and 4 bases from J, with 9 bases between. The CDR3 has 13 residues. This chain's CDR3 is CASSLFGNQPQHF. The CDR3 DNA is TGTGCCAGCAGCCTGTTTGGTAATCAGCCCCAGCATTTT.

The V gene is TRBV7-6, the J gene TRBJ2-5; D is undetermined. The CDR3 is 17 residues long. Trimming took off 5 bases at V and 4 bases at J, with 23 bases between the two ends. Germline V gene sequence: CDR1 SGHVS, CDR2 FNYEAQ. This CDR3 reads CASSLPLVESDGETQYF. The DNA for the CDR3 is TGTGCCAGCAGCCTACCCCTGGTCGAGTCGGACGGAGAGACCCAGTACTTC.

This clonotype was recorded at least ten times. The gene calls are TRBV24-1 and TRBJ2-3; D remains unclear. CDR3 length: 12 amino acids. Trimming shortened V by 3 bases and J by 6 bases, and 6 bases separated the two germline ends. CDR1 is KGHDR and CDR2 is SFDVKD in the germline V gene. The CDR3 is CATSDKLDTQYF. The DNA of the CDR3 is TGTGCCACCAGTGATAAATTGGATACGCAGTATTTT.

The V call is TRBV7-2, the J call TRBJ2-4; 12 bases fit TRBD2. V lost 3 bases to trimming and J lost 4 bases; unmatched junction nucleotides: 4. This CDR3 region has 16 residues. Germline values: CDR1 SGHTA, CDR2 FQGNSA. Here the CDR3 DNA reads TGTGCCAGCAGCTTGGAAGGACTAGCGGGAAAAAACATTCAGTACTTC. It yields the protein CASSLEGLAGKNIQYF.

The V and J genes are TRBV28 and TRBJ2-2; D ambiguous. The length of the CDR3 is 13 residues. Germline V gives CDR1 MDHEN, CDR2 SYDVKM. V was trimmed by 6 bases and J by 2 bases, leaving 7 bases between them. The CDR3 nucleotides read TGTGCCAGCAGCTCCTTAAACACCGGGGAGCTGTTTTTT. This encodes CASSSLNTGELFF.

This clonotype was counted only a few times. The J gene is TRBJ2-1, the V gene TRBV7-9; TRBD2 agrees at 13 bases. Germline CDR1 reads SEHNR; CDR2 reads FQNEAQ (reference sequence). The CDR3 is made up of 15 amino acids. Trimming cost V 5 bases and J 8 bases; bases outside gene matches: 6. The CDR3 coding sequence is TGTGCCAGCAGCACACCGGGACTAGCGGGATATGAGCAGTTCTTC. Its translation is CASSTPGLAGYEQFF.

The chain is built from TRBV5-1 and TRBJ2-1; D is possibly TRBD1 or TRBD2 (6 bases each). V was trimmed by 1 base and J by 10 bases, leaving 12 bases between them. Germline values: CDR1 SGHRS, CDR2 YFSETQ. This CDR3 region has 13 residues. This CDR3 is CASSLRGAGEQFF. CDR3 in DNA: TGCGCCAGCAGCTTGAGGGGGGCAGGGGAGCAGTTCTTC.

V and J are TRBV27 and TRBJ1-5; unclear D gene. The CDR3 runs 13 residues. V lost 2 bases and J 6 bases, leaving 8 bases between the germline ends. Per the germline V gene, CDR1 is MNHEY and CDR2 is SMNVEV (reference sequence). CDR3 sequence: CASSLEGPQPQHF. The CDR3 DNA is TGTGCCAGCAGTTTAGAGGGCCCTCAGCCCCAGCATTTT.

The rearrangement uses TRBV12-3 or TRBV12-4 and TRBJ2-1, with 7 positions matching TRBD2. CDR3 length: 16 amino acids. J lost 4 bases, V lost 5 bases, and 11 bases had no gene match. The chain's CDR3 is CASSPGLTGLYNEQFF. The CDR3 DNA is TGTGCCAGCAGTCCGGGACTAACGGGGTTATACAATGAGCAGTTCTTC.

This clonotype was detected only a few times. The chain joins TRBV7-6 to TRBJ2-5, with a weak D call TRBD2 (6 bases). Per germline, CDR1 SGHVS and CDR2 FNYEAQ. Trimming shortened V by 5 bases and J by 9 bases, and 19 bases separated the two germline ends. The CDR3 loop spans 14 amino acids. CDR3 residues: CASSTREPGGAQYF. In nucleotides, the CDR3 is TGTGCCAGCAGCACCCGGGAGCCCGGGGGAGCCCAGTACTTC. Drawing the rest from reference TRBV7-6 and TRBJ2-5, the complete variable domain is GAGVSQSPRYKVTKRGQDVALRCDPISGHVSLYWYRQALGQGPEFLTYFNYEAQQDKSGLPNDRFSAERPEGSISTLTIQRTEQRDSAMYRCASSTREPGGAQYFGPGTRLLVL.